The present T cell receptor beta chain was sequenced within a study of blood T cell repertoires in COVID-19. Overall study: Both acute and convalescent COVID-19 samples were obtained from the United States, Italy and Spain. T cells, B-cell-depleted T cells, or PBMCs provided the cDNA or gDNA that served as material.

Original processing notes: Reference gene primer amplification yielded estimated nucleated cell counts. Sequencing used immunoSEQ multiplex PCR; TCRdb keeps in-frame clones, though not all of them. That table is the source of V, J and clone size, and D and trimming were worked out from the DNA. This sample has under 200,000 clones, with 75% to 95% found just once. This CDR3 is built from 16 residues. Germline V lookup: CDR1 SGHAT, CDR2 FQNNGV. Trimming took off 5 bases at V and 0 bases at J, with 11 bases between the two ends. Sequencing input: peripheral blood. J is TRBJ1-6 and V is TRBV11-2, with D tentatively TRBD1 (6 bases). The TCR was taken from a man aged 45-65 years with acute or convalescent COVID-19. The CDR3 spells CASSLGASSYNSPLHF. Written as DNA, the CDR3 is TGTGCCAGCAGCCTGGGGGCCTCCTCCTATAATTCACCCCTCCACTTT.